This TCR beta chain was retrieved from a study of cytomegalovirus exposure and HLA in healthy donors. The PCR contained 60 Vbeta and 13 Jbeta primers. Original analysis: In a later analysis, 79 million or so unique TCR beta chains included roughly 11 million shared by two or more donors. The table came from immunoSEQ multiplex PCR; TCRdb's copy has only in-frame clones and leaves some out. V and J calls and clone size are those listed in that table; D and trimming were worked out from the DNA. The sample lists about 170,000 clones; almost 75% were seen once. This clone was recorded only once. CDR1 and CDR2 from the germline V gene are SGHAT and FQNNGV. The CDR3 has 16 residues. V was trimmed by 1 base and J by 2 bases, leaving 14 bases between them.

The sequenced material came from PBMCs. The receptor's source is a woman younger than 30 in good health and CMV-seropositive. The chain carries TRBV11-2 and TRBJ2-5; possibly TRBD2 for D (7 bases). CDR3 region: CASSLGRGGLQETQYF. The DNA for the CDR3 is TGTGCCAGCAGCTTAGGTAGGGGGGGTCTGCAAGAGACCCAGTACTTC. The variable domain in full, completed from reference TRBV11-2 and TRBJ2-5, reads EAGVAQSPRYKIIEKRQSVAFWCNPISGHATLYWYQQILGQGPKLLIQFQNNGVVDDSQLPKDRFSAERLKGVDSTLKIQPAKLEDSAVYLCASSLGRGGLQETQYFGPGTRLLVL.